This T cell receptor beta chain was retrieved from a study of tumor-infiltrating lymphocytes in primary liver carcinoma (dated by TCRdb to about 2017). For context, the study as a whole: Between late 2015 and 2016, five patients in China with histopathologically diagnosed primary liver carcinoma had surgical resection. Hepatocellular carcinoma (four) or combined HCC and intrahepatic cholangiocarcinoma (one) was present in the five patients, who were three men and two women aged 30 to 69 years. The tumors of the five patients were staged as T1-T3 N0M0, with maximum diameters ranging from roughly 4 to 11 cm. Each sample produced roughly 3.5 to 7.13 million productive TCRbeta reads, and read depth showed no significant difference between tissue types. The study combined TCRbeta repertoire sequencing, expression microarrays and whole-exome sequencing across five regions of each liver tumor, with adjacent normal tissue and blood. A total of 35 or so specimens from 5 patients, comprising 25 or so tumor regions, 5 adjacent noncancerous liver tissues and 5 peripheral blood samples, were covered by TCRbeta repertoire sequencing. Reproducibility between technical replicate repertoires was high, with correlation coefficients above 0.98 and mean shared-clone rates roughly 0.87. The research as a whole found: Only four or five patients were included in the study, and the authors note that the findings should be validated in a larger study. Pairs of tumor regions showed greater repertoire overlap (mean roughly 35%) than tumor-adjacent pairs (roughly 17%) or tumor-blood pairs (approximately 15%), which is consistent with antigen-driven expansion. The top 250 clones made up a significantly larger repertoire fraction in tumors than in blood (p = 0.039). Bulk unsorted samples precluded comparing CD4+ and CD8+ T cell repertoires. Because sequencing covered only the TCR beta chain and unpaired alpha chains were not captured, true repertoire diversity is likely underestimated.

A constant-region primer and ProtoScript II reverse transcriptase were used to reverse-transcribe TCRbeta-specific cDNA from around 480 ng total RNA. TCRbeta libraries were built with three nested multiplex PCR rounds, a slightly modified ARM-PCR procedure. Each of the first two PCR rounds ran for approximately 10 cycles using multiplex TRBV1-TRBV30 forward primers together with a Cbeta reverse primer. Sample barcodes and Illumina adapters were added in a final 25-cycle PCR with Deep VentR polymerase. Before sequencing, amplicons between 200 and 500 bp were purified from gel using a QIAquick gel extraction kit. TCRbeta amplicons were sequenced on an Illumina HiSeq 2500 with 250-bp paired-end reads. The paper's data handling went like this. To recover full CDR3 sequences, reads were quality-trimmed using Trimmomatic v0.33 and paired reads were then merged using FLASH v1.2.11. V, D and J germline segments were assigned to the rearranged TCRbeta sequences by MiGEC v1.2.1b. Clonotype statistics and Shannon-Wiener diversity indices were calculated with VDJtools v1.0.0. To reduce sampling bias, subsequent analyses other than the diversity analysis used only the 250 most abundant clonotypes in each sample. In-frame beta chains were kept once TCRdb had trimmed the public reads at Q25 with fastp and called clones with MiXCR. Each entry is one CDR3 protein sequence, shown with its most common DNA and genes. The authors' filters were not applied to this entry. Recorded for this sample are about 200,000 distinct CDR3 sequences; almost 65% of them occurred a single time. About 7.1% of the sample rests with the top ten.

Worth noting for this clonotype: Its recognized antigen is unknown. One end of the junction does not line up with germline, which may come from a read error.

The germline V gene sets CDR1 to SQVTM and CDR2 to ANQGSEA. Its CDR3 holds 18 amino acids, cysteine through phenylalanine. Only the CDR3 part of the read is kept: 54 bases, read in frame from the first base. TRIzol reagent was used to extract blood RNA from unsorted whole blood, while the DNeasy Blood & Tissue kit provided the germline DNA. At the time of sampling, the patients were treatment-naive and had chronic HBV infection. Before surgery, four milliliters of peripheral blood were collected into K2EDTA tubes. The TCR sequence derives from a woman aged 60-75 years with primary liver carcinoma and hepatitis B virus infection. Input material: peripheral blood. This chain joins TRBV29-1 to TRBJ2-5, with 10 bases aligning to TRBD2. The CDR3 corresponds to CSVEGPGLASVSQGTQYF. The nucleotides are TGCAGCGTTGAAGGTCCGGGACTAGCGAGTGTGAGCCAAGGGACCCAGTACTTC.